Shown below are 13 T cell receptor beta chains from a single sample sequenced in a study of blood T cell repertoires in COVID-19. The table came from immunoSEQ multiplex PCR; TCRdb's copy has only in-frame clones and leaves some out. Found here are 100,000 or so clones, 70% to 90% of them singletons; the top ten hold less than 15%. The source material was peripheral blood. The receptor source for this set is a human donor in a cohort sampled during active COVID-19.

V and J are TRBV12-2 and TRBJ2-5; TRBD2 was called by the table and not checked on the DNA. TRBV12-2 is noted as a pseudogene. This CDR3 has 17 residues. The CDR3 protein is CASRLGLAAPLQETQYF. As DNA, the CDR3 is TGTGCAAGTCGCTTAGGACTAGCGGCGCCTCTCCAAGAGACCCAGTACTTC.

The gene calls are TRBV7-2 and TRBJ2-5, with a possible D match to TRBD2 (5 bases). From germline, CDR1 is SGHTA and CDR2 FQGNSA. The CDR3 spans 14 residues. Trimming cost V 7 bases and J 1 base, with 13 bases left between them. The CDR3, as DNA: TGTGCCAGCAACAACTTCGGGGTCCAAGAGACCCAGTACTTC. It yields the protein CASNNFGVQETQYF.

The rearrangement joins TRBV5-1 to TRBJ2-3; 7 nucleotides match TRBD1. Trimming cost V 4 bases and J 4 bases; bases outside gene matches: 6. The CDR3 consists of 14 residues. Germline CDR1 SGHRS, CDR2 YFSETQ. Written as DNA, the CDR3 is TGCGCCAGCAGCGCGACAGGGAGCGCAGATACGCAGTATTTT. This translates into CASSATGSADTQYF.

This clone was observed once. The chain combines TRBV5-1 with TRBJ2-3; 8 bases match TRBD1. V lost 4 bases to trimming and J lost 3 bases; unmatched junction nucleotides: 7. This CDR3 contains 15 residues. Germline V lookup: CDR1 SGHRS, CDR2 YFSETQ. The CDR3 nucleotides are TGCGCCAGCAGCGGACAGGGCCACAGTACAGATACGCAGTATTTT. Its protein is CASSGQGHSTDTQYF.

V and J are TRBV19 and TRBJ1-3, with TRBD1 identical over 7 bases. Per germline, CDR1 LNHDA and CDR2 SQIVND (reference sequence). The junction had 8 bases not matched to a gene; V was cut back by 6 bases and J by 0 bases. This CDR3 region has 16 residues. Here the CDR3 reads CASSMRGRDSGNTIYF. The CDR3, as DNA: TGTGCCAGTAGCATGAGGGGGCGAGACTCTGGAAACACCATATATTTT.

This clone was counted between two and nine times. The gene calls are TRBV4-3 and TRBJ1-2; TRBD1 agrees at 9 bases. J lost 4 bases, V lost 3 bases, and 6 bases had no gene match. The CDR3 extends over 15 amino acids. CDR1 and CDR2 (germline): LGHNA, YSLEER. In DNA form, the CDR3 reads TGCGCCAGCAGCCAGACGACACAGGGGGCCTATGGCTACACCTTC. It is translated as CASSQTTQGAYGYTF.

The chain carries TRBV19 and TRBJ1-2, with D hard to call. The germline CDR1 and CDR2 sequences are LNHDA and SQIVND (reference sequence). Trimming shortened V by 3 bases and J by 4 bases, and 9 bases separated the two germline ends. The CDR3 extends over 13 amino acids. CDR3 sequence reads: CASSIARIYGYTF. In DNA form, the CDR3 reads TGTGCCAGTAGTATCGCGAGGATCTATGGCTACACCTTC.

This clone was observed a handful of times. The chain carries TRBV5-5 and TRBJ2-5; possible D gene TRBD2, 5 bases. With 1 base removed from V and 2 bases from J, the gap between germline ends came to 15 bases. This CDR3 contains 16 residues. Germline V gives CDR1 SGHKS, CDR2 YYEKEE (reference sequence). The CDR3 bases are TGTGCCAGCAGCTTGTACGGGGTCACGGGTCAAGAGACCCAGTACTTC. Its translation is CASSLYGVTGQETQYF.

This clone has only a few counts. J is TRBJ1-4 and V is TRBV4-1; a weak D match, TRBD1 (6 bases). The CDR3 totals 17 residues. V was trimmed by 3 bases and J by 3 bases, leaving 17 bases between them. The germline V gene encodes CDR1 MGHRA and CDR2 YSYEKL. CDR3 residues: CASSQGALTGPNEKLFF. The CDR3 DNA is TGCGCCAGCAGCCAGGGAGCTCTGACAGGCCCTAATGAAAAACTGTTTTTT.

The chain couples TRBV5-1 to TRBJ2-7; weak D call: TRBD1 (6 bases). Per germline, CDR1 SGHRS and CDR2 YFSETQ. V gave up 4 bases and J gave up 5 bases, with 13 bases separating them. The CDR3 loop spans 13 amino acids. CDR3 loop: CASSRDNLHEQYF. As DNA, the CDR3 is TGCGCCAGCAGCAGGGACAACCTCCACGAGCAGTACTTC.

J is TRBJ2-3 and V is TRBV18; possibly TRBD1 for D (5 bases). V gave up 1 base and J gave up 0 bases, with 8 bases separating them. CDR3 length: 15 amino acids. Germline CDR1 and CDR2: KGHSH and LQKENI. The CDR3 region is CASSPRQLSTDTQYF. CDR3 sequence (DNA): TGTGCCAGCTCACCACGACAGCTAAGCACAGATACGCAGTATTTT.

The rearrangement joins TRBV6-2 or TRBV6-3 to TRBJ1-1; TRBD1 is a possible D gene (6 bases). Germline lookup yields CDR1 MNHEY and CDR2 SVGEGT. V dropped 4 bases and J dropped 4 bases, with 16 bases sitting between them. This CDR3 spans 15 amino acids. CDR3 loop: CASSWLTGIPTEAFF. The CDR3 DNA follows: TGTGCCAGCAGTTGGCTTACAGGGATCCCCACTGAAGCTTTCTTT.

The chain uses TRBV5-6 and TRBJ2-7, with D unclear. Germline loops: CDR1 SGHDT, CDR2 YYEEEE. Trimming left V 4 bases short and J 0 bases short, with 17 bases between. The CDR3 has 16 residues. The CDR3 loop reads CASSPNFLVSSYEQYF. CDR3 bases: TGTGCCAGCAGCCCTAACTTCCTGGTGAGCTCCTACGAGCAGTACTTC.